This passage covers 28 T cell receptor beta chains from one sample sequenced in a study of T cells in Graves' hyperthyroidism and ophthalmopathy (dated by TCRdb to the late 2010s). Receptor libraries were prepared by multiplex PCR. The instrument was an Illumina HiSeq 2000. TCR beta CDR3 regions were amplified from RNA transcripts. A first-round RT-PCR of the TCR CDR3 used the HTBI primer set with the Qiagen OneStep RT-PCR kit. The public sequencing data were trimmed at Q25 with fastp and processed into clonotypes with MiXCR by TCRdb, which kept only in-frame beta chains. Records with the same CDR3 protein are collapsed into one entry carrying the most frequent genes and DNA. The sample records fewer than 900,000 distinct CDR3 sequences, over 15% of which are singletons. Approximately 16% of the sample is held by the ten biggest clonotypes. Sequenced material: blood. The origin of the receptors is a woman in her forties or fifties with Graves' hyperthyroidism that later progressed to Graves' ophthalmopathy.

In this sample, this clonotype turned up a few times. The chain uses TRBV7-8 and TRBJ2-3, with a possible D match to TRBD2 (5 bases). V lost 5 bases, J lost 0 bases, and 18 bases lay in between. The CDR3 covers 17 residues. Germline-derived CDR1 and CDR2 are SGHVS and FQNEAQ. The chain's CDR3 is CASSPMRVAPSTDTQYF. CDR3 sequence (DNA): TGTGCCAGCAGCCCGATGAGGGTAGCCCCTAGCACAGATACGCAGTATTTT. Variable domain in full (rest from reference TRBV7-8 and TRBJ2-3): GAGVSQSPRYKVAKRGQDVALRCDPISGHVSLFWYQQALGQGPEFLTYFQNEAQLDKSGLPSDRFFAERPEGSVSTLKIQRTQQEDSAVYLCASSPMRVAPSTDTQYFGPGTRLTVL.

V usage is TRBV19 and J usage is TRBJ1-5; TRBD1 might be the D (6 bases). CDR1 and CDR2 (germline): LNHDA, SQIVND (reference sequence). This CDR3 is built from 15 residues. Trimming stripped 7 bases from V and 0 bases from J, with 13 bases between. In DNA form, the CDR3 reads TGTGCCAGTACCGTAGGGGGTTATAGCAATCAGCCCCAGCATTTT. Amino acids: CASTVGGYSNQPQHF.

This clonotype showed up just once. Since a much larger clone is just one base distant, this may be a read error. The CDR3 region is CASSTGASRANEQFF. The CDR3 coding sequence is TGTGCCAGCAGTACGGGGGCTAGCAGGGCCAATGAGCAGTTCTTC. The V call is TRBV6-2 or TRBV6-3, the J call TRBJ2-1; D is possibly TRBD1 or TRBD2 (6 bases each). The V and J ends lost 5 bases and 6 bases respectively, with 17 bases between them. Germline V gives CDR1 MNHEY, CDR2 SVGEGT. The CDR3 loop spans 15 amino acids.

The CDR3 here is CASSILAGGIGGDEQFF. The CDR3 nucleotides are TGTGCCAGTAGTATTCTAGCGGGGGGCATCGGAGGCGATGAGCAGTTCTTC. This chain joins TRBV19 and TRBJ2-1, with TRBD2 matching over 11 bases. Germline values: CDR1 LNHDA, CDR2 SQIVND (reference sequence). With 3 bases clipped from V and 8 bases from J, the junction kept 12 bases outside the gene matches. The CDR3 is 17 amino acids.

In its sample, this clonotype was seen once. The chain couples TRBV6-5 to TRBJ2-7; D unresolved. V was cut by 2 bases and J by 2 bases, with 13 bases left in between. This CDR3 is built from 15 residues. CDR1 MNHEY and CDR2 SVGAGI come from the germline V gene. DNA of the CDR3: TGTGCCAGCAGTTACGGGGTGCCCCTAACCTACGAGCAGTACTTC. It translates to CASSYGVPLTYEQYF.

This chain connects TRBV28 to TRBJ2-3; tentative D call: TRBD2 (6 bases). This CDR3 contains 18 residues. Deletions cut 3 bases from V and 7 bases from J, with 26 bases between. The germline V gene encodes CDR1 MDHEN and CDR2 SYDVKM. CDR3 sequence: CASSFPLIAAGGVYTQYF. CDR3 in DNA: TGTGCCAGCAGTTTCCCCCTTATCGCGGCGGGCGGGGTTTATACGCAGTATTTT.

The chain has TRBV11-2 and TRBJ1-3; maybe TRBD1 (6 bases). CDR1 is SGHAT, CDR2 FQNNGV, per germline. CDR3 length equals 18 residues. Trimming left V 5 bases short and J 6 bases short, with 26 bases between. CDR3 nucleotides: TGTGCCAGCAGCCGCTTAGGGGGAAGGACCAGATTGGAAAACACCATATATTTT. It codes for CASSRLGGRTRLENTIYF.

This clonotype was counted between two and nine times. The rearrangement joins TRBV12-5 to TRBJ1-5, with D unresolved. V gave up 1 base and J gave up 6 bases, with 13 bases separating them. CDR3 length: 15 amino acids. CDR1 is LGHNT and CDR2 is FRNRAP in the germline V gene. In DNA form, the CDR3 reads TGTGCTAGTGGTTTGGATCACGGTTCGGGTCAGCCCCAGCATTTT. It is translated as CASGLDHGSGQPQHF.

The V and J genes are TRBV12-3 or TRBV12-4 and TRBJ2-3; D may match TRBD1 or TRBD2 (6 bases each). CDR3 length: 16 residues. V lost 7 bases, J lost 3 bases, and 20 bases lay in between. CDR3 region: CASTLRRGARTDTQYF. CDR3 coding DNA: TGTGCCAGCACCCTACGGAGGGGGGCACGAACAGATACGCAGTATTTT.

The table lists this clonotype with a count of one. The chain combines TRBV9 with TRBJ2-5; D might be TRBD2 (5 bases). Per the germline V gene, CDR1 is SGDLS and CDR2 is YYNGEE. The CDR3 extends over 16 amino acids. Trimming left V 4 bases short and J 5 bases short, with 21 bases between. The CDR3 nucleotides are TGTGCCAGCAGCACCAGACCCGGCCATCCGGGGGAGACCCAGTACTTC. Translated: CASSTRPGHPGETQYF.

J is TRBJ2-2 and V is TRBV7-3; 11 nucleotides align to TRBD2. V was pared by 2 bases and J by 5 bases, with 4 bases of the junction left unmatched. The CDR3 spans 16 residues. Germline V gives CDR1 SGHTA, CDR2 FQGTGA. Here the CDR3 DNA reads TGTGCCAGCAGCTTAGATCTAGCGGGGGGTACCGGGGAGCTGTTTTTT. Translating gives CASSLDLAGGTGELFF.

This chain connects TRBV2 to TRBJ1-2, with TRBD1 identical over 8 bases. The germline V gene has CDR1 SNHLY and CDR2 FYNNEI. This CDR3 spans 15 amino acids. J was trimmed by 4 bases and V by 10 bases; bases with no gene match: 14. CDR3 sequence: CAIKSSRGLGYGYTF. In nucleotides, the CDR3 is TGTGCCATCAAATCGTCCAGGGGGCTTGGCTATGGCTACACCTTC.

Ten or more counts support this clonotype. CDR3 sequence (DNA): TGTGCCAGCAGTTCGATTTCGGGGGGCGTAGGGGAGACCCAGTACTTC. It translates to CASSSISGGVGETQYF. V usage is TRBV2 and J usage is TRBJ2-5; TRBD2 is a possible D gene (7 bases). CDR3 size: 16 residues. Germline V gene sequence: CDR1 SNHLY, CDR2 FYNNEI. V lost 5 bases, J lost 5 bases, and 21 bases lay in between.

This clonotype was detected a few times. This chain uses TRBV5-1 with TRBJ2-1, with D tentatively TRBD1 (6 bases). The CDR3 consists of 16 residues. Germline V gene data show CDR1 as SGHRS and CDR2 as YFSETQ. Trimming stripped 3 bases from V and 7 bases from J, with 20 bases between. The CDR3 bases are TGCGCCAGCAGCTGGGCGACAGGCTCCCCGGGGAATGAGCAGTTCTTC. It yields the protein CASSWATGSPGNEQFF.

V and J are TRBV13 and TRBJ1-2, with 8 positions matching TRBD1. The J segment lost 8 bases and the V segment lost 5 bases, leaving 13 bases of the junction unmatched. This CDR3 is built from 15 residues. From germline, CDR1 is PRHDT and CDR2 FYEKMQ (reference sequence). CDR3 amino acids: CASSPLTGGYWGYTF. In DNA form, the CDR3 reads TGTGCCAGCAGCCCTTTAACAGGGGGTTATTGGGGCTACACCTTC.

This clonotype was seen ten or more times. J is TRBJ1-1 and V is TRBV30; D call uncertain. Germline lookup yields CDR1 GTSNPN and CDR2 SVGIG (reference sequence). The CDR3 has 11 amino acids. Trimming stripped 2 bases from V and 5 bases from J, with 6 bases between. CDR3 DNA sequence: TGTGCCTGGAGTCTAAGTACTGAAGCTTTCTTT. This gives the protein CAWSLSTEAFF. The entire variable domain, with the rest obtained from reference TRBV30 and TRBJ1-1, is as follows: SQTIHQWPATLVQPVGSPLSLECTVEGTSNPNLYWYRQAAGRGLQLLFYSVGIGQISSEVPQNLSASRPQDRQFILSSKKLLLSDSGFYLCAWSLSTEAFFGQGTRLTVV.

This clonotype appeared a few times. This chain connects TRBV5-1 to TRBJ2-1; TRBD1 is a possible D gene (6 bases). V was clipped by 1 base and J by 4 bases, with 12 bases between them. The CDR3 spans 15 residues. Germline lookup yields CDR1 SGHRS and CDR2 YFSETQ. CDR3 protein: CASSLKGDGYNEQFF. Here the CDR3 DNA reads TGCGCCAGCAGCTTGAAGGGGGACGGATACAATGAGCAGTTCTTC.

The chain links TRBV19 to TRBJ2-3; D is undetermined. This CDR3 is 15 amino acids long. V was trimmed by 3 bases and J by 2 bases, leaving 12 bases between them. Germline V gene lookup returns CDR1 LNHDA and CDR2 SQIVND (reference sequence). This chain's CDR3 is CASSMLRVSTDTQYF. DNA for the CDR3: TGTGCCAGTAGTATGCTTAGGGTATCCACAGATACGCAGTATTTT.

The V call is TRBV20-1, the J call TRBJ1-3; D is perhaps TRBD1 (6 bases). The V gene's germline CDR1 is DFQATT and CDR2 SNEGSKA (reference sequence). V dropped 6 bases and J dropped 0 bases, with 15 bases sitting between them. The CDR3 sequence is 15 residues long. Here the CDR3 reads CSAGPGQTSGNTIYF. DNA for the CDR3: TGCAGTGCCGGCCCCGGACAGACCTCTGGAAACACCATATATTTT.

This clonotype was counted at least ten times. The chain couples TRBV18 to TRBJ2-3, with D unresolved. CDR3 length: 16 amino acids. V lost 2 bases and J lost 4, with 16 bases in between. The germline V gene encodes CDR1 KGHSH and CDR2 LQKENI. The CDR3 loop is CASSPIKLSTADTQYF. CDR3 bases: TGTGCCAGCTCACCAATCAAGCTATCGACGGCAGATACGCAGTATTTT.

The V and J genes are TRBV9 and TRBJ1-4, with TRBD1 as a possible D gene (6 bases). The germline V gene encodes CDR1 SGDLS and CDR2 YYNGEE. The CDR3 is made up of 15 amino acids. V was shortened by 0 bases and J by 5 bases, with 11 bases between the two germline ends. This CDR3 is CASSVEGRGNEKLFF. The CDR3 DNA follows: TGTGCCAGCAGCGTAGAAGGCAGGGGAAATGAAAAACTGTTTTTT. Together with reference TRBV9 and TRBJ1-4, the CDR3 gives the full variable domain: DSGVTQTPKHLITATGQRVTLRCSPRSGDLSVYWYQQSLDQGLQFLIQYYNGEERAKGNILERFSAQQFPDLHSELNLSSLELGDSALYFCASSVEGRGNEKLFFGSGTQLSVL.

The J gene is TRBJ1-5, the V gene TRBV6-2 or TRBV6-3; D unclear. Per germline, CDR1 MNHEY and CDR2 SVGEGT. The CDR3 spans 14 residues. V was pared by 5 bases and J by 6 bases, with 14 bases between. The chain's CDR3 is CASSLGRVSQPQHF. DNA for the CDR3: TGTGCCAGCAGTCTCGGGCGGGTATCTCAGCCCCAGCATTTT.

Here the CDR3 DNA reads TGTGCCAGCAGTTATGGAATATACAATGAGCAGTTCTTC. Translating gives CASSYGIYNEQFF. This rearrangement joins TRBV12-3 or TRBV12-4 to TRBJ2-1; unclear D gene. Between the trimmed V and J ends, which lost 4 bases and 4 bases, there was a span of 8 bases. The CDR3 length is 13 residues.

This clonotype has more than one count but fewer than ten. V and J are TRBV20-1 and TRBJ2-7; D possibly uses TRBD1 or TRBD2 (5 bases each). The CDR3 consists of 13 residues. Trimming removed 5 bases at V and 2 bases at J, with 13 bases between. CDR1 DFQATT and CDR2 SNEGSKA come from the germline V gene (reference sequence). The CDR3 spells CSAQQDGTYEQYF. As DNA, the CDR3 is TGCAGTGCTCAACAGGACGGGACCTACGAGCAGTACTTC.

The genes are TRBV20-1 and TRBJ1-4; 10 nucleotides align to TRBD1. Germline loops: CDR1 DFQATT, CDR2 SNEGSKA (reference sequence). This CDR3 contains 17 residues. Trimming removed 8 bases from V and 7 bases from J; junction bases left unmatched: 19. CDR3 DNA sequence: TGCAGTTCTACCCGGGACAGGGGAATGAGCGGGGCTGAAAAACTGTTTTTT. It yields the protein CSSTRDRGMSGAEKLFF.

The chain is built from TRBV20-1 and TRBJ2-5; no clear D gene. Germline CDR1 DFQATT, CDR2 SNEGSKA (reference sequence). The length of the CDR3 is 13 residues. Deletions cut 3 bases from V and 3 bases from J, with 11 bases between. CDR3 nucleotide sequence: TGCAGTGCTAGTGTTCCGGCAGAAGAGACCCAGTACTTC. It translates to CSASVPAEETQYF.

This clonotype was seen only a few times. The chain carries TRBV19 and TRBJ1-1; no reliable D call. This CDR3 contains 12 residues. The V gene lost 8 bases and the J gene lost 5 bases, with 12 bases spanning the gap. In germline, CDR1 is LNHDA, CDR2 SQIVND (reference sequence). As DNA, the CDR3 is TGTGCCAGTTCCCCCCCACAGACTGAAGCTTTCTTT. This codes for CASSPPQTEAFF.

The chain uses TRBV4-1 and TRBJ2-1; 8 positions match TRBD2. The CDR3 covers 16 residues. From germline, CDR1 is MGHRA and CDR2 YSYEKL. Trimming took 0 bases from V and 7 from J; bases not matched to a gene: 8. In nucleotides, the CDR3 is TGCGCCAGCAGCCAAGATACGACGGGGGGGCCGAATGAGCAGTTCTTC. Translation: CASSQDTTGGPNEQFF.